This TCR beta chain appears in the sequencing data of a study of blood T cells in healthy people across ages. Together with a sample-barcoded 5' primer, a J-beta primer mix was included in a second PCR lasting about 6 to 11 cycles. MiXCR, run by TCRdb on the 5' RACE reads, gives a single entry per CDR3 protein. The sample lists hundreds of thousands of distinct CDR3 sequences; about 43% were seen once. Study findings and constraints: Older individuals had lower TCR beta diversity per million T cells (the decline was roughly linear). What prevented conclusive comparison of naive and antigen-experienced cells was that PBMCs were unsorted.

The CDR3 has 12 amino acids. Germline CDR1 is SNHLY and CDR2 is FYNNEI. Trimming pared 6 bases from V and 6 bases from J, leaving 9 bases between. This clonotype showed up many times. Antigen specificity is unknown. The V and J genes are TRBV2 and TRBJ2-1; possible D gene TRBD2, 5 bases. The sequencing sample was made of blood. The clonotype originates from a man older than 75 in good health. The CDR3 loop is CASRQLGNEQFF. The CDR3 region has the DNA TGTGCCAGCAGACAACTAGGCAATGAGCAGTTCTTC. Full variable domain (rest looked up from reference TRBV2 and TRBJ2-1): EPEVTQTPSHQVTQMGQEVILRCVPISNHLYFYWYRQILGQKVEFLVSFYNNEISEKSEIFDDQFSVERPDGSNFTLKIRSTKLEDSAMYFCASRQLGNEQFFGPGTRLTVL.